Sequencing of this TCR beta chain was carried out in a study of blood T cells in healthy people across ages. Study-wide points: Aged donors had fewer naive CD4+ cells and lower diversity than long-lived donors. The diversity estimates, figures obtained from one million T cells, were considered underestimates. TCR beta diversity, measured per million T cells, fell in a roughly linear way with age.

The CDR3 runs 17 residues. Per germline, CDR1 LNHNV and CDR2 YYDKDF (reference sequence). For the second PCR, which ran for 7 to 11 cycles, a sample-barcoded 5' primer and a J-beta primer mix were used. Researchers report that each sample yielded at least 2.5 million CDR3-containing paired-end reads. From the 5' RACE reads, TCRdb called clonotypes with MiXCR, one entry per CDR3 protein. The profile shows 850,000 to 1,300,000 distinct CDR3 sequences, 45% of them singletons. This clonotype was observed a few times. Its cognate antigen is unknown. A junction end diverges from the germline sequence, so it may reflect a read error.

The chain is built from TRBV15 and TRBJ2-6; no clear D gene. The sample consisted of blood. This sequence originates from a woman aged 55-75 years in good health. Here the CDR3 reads CATSREALFSGANVLTF. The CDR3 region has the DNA TGTGCCACCAGCAGAGAGGCACTTTTCTCTGGCGCCAACGTCCTGACTTTC. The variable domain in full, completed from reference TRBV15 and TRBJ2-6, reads DAMVIQNPRYQVTQFGKPVTLSCSQTLNHNVMYWYQQKSSQAPKLLFHYYDKDFNNEADTPDNFQSRRPNTSFCFLDIRSPGLGDTAMYLCATSREALFSGANVLTFGAGSRLTVL.